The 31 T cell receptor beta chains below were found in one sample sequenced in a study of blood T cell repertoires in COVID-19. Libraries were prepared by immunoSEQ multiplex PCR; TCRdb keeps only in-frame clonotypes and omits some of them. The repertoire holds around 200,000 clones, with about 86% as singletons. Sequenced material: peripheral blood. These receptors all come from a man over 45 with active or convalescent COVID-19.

CDR3 DNA sequence: TGTGCCAGCAGCTTAGGCCCCGAGGGCGGCGAGCAGTACTTC. Translating it yields CASSLGPEGGEQYF. This rearrangement joins TRBV7-2 to TRBJ2-7; D possibly corresponds to TRBD2 (5 bases). The CDR3 is 14 amino acids. V was pared by 1 base and J by 6 bases, with 13 bases between. Germline loops: CDR1 SGHTA, CDR2 FQGNSA.

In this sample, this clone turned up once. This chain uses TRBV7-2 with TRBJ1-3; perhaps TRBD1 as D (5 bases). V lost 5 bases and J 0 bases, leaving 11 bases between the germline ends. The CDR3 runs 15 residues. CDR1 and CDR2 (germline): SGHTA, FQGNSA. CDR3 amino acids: CASSAAGGSGNTIYF. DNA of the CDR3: TGTGCCAGCAGCGCGGCGGGGGGCTCTGGAAACACCATATATTTT. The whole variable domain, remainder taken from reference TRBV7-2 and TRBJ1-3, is GAGVSQSPSNKVTEKGKDVELRCDPISGHTALYWYRQSLGQGLEFLIYFQGNSAPDKSGLPSDRFSAERTGGSVSTLTIQRTQQEDSAVYLCASSAAGGSGNTIYFGEGSWLTVV.

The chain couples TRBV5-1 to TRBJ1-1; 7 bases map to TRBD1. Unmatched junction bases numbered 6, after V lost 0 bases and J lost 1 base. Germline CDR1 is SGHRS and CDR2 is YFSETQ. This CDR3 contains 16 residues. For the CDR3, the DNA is TGCGCCAGCAGCTTGGCGTCAGGGGGGCCGAACACTGAAGCTTTCTTT. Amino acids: CASSLASGGPNTEAFF.

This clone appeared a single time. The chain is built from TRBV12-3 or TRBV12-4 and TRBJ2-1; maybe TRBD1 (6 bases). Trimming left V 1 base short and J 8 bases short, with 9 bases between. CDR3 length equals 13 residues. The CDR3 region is CASSLEGDHEQFF. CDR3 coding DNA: TGTGCCAGCAGTTTAGAGGGGGACCATGAGCAGTTCTTC.

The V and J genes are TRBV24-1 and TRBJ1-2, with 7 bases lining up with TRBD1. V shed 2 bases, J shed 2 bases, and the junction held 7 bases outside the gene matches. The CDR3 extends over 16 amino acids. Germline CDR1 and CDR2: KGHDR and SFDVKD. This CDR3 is CATSDSATGENYGYTF. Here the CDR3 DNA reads TGTGCCACCAGTGATTCCGCCACAGGGGAGAACTATGGCTACACCTTC.

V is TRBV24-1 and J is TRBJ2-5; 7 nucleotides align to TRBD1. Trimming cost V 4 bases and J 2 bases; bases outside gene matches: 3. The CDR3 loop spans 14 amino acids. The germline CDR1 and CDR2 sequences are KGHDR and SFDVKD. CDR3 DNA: TGTGCCACCAGTGAGGGGGACAGACAAGAGACCCAGTACTTC. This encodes CATSEGDRQETQYF.

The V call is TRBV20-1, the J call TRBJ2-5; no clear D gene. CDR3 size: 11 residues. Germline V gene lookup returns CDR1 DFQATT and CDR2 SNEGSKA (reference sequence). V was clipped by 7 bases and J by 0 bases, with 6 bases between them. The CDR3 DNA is TGCAGTGTAGTCTACCAAGAGACCCAGTACTTC. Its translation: CSVVYQETQYF.

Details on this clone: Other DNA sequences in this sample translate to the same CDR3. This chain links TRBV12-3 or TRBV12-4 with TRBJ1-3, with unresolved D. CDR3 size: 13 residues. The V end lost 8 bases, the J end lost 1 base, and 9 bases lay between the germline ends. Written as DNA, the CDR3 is TGTGCCAGCCGACAAGGTTCTGGAAACACCATATATTTT. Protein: CASRQGSGNTIYF.

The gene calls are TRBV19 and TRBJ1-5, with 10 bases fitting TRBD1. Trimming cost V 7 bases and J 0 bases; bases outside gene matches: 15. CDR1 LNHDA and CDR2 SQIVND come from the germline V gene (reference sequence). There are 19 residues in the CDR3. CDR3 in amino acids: CASTPLRDRGYYSNQPQHF. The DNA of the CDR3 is TGTGCCAGTACCCCCCTCCGGGACAGGGGCTATTATAGCAATCAGCCCCAGCATTTT.

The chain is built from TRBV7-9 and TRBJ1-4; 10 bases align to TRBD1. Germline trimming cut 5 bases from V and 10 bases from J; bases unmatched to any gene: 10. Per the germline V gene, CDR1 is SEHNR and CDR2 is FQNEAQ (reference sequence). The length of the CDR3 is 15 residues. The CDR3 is CASSLLGQGPGKLFF. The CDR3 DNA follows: TGTGCCAGCAGCCTGCTGGGACAGGGGCCTGGAAAACTGTTTTTT.

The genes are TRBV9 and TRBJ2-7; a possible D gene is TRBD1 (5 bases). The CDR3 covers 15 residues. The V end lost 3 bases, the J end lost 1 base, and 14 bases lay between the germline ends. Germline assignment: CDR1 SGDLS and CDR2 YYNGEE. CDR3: CASSGTKDLSYEQYF. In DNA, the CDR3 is TGTGCCAGCAGCGGGACAAAAGACCTATCCTACGAGCAGTACTTC.

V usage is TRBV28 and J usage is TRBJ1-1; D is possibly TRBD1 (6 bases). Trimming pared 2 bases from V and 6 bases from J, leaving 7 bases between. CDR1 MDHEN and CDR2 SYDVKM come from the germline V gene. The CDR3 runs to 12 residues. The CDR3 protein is CASSLAGAEAFF. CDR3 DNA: TGTGCCAGCAGTTTAGCAGGGGCTGAAGCTTTCTTT.

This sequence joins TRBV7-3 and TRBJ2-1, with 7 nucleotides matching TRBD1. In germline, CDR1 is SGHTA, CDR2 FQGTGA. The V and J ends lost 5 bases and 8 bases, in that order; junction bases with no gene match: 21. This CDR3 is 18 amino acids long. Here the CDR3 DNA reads TGTGCCAGCAGCCCCTACCCGATATCCCCAGGGGGTGGAGATGAGCAGTTCTTC. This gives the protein CASSPYPISPGGGDEQFF.

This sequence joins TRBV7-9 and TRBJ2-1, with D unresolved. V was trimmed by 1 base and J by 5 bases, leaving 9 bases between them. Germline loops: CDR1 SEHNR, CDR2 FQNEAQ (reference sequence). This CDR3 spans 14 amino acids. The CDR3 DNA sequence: TGTGCCAGCAGCTTAGATAGCAGCAACAATGAGCAGTTCTTC. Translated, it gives CASSLDSSNNEQFF.

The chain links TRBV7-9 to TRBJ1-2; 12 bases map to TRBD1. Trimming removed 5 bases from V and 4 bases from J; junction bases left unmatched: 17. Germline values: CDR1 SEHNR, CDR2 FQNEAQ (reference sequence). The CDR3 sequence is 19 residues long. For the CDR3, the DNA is TGTGCCAGCAGCCCAAGCGGGGGGACAGGGGGCGTTTCCGGCTATGGCTACACCTTC. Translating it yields CASSPSGGTGGVSGYGYTF.

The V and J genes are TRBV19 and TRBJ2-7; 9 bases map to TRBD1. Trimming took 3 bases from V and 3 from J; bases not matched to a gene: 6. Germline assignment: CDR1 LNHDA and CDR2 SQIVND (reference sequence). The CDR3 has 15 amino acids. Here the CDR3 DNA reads TGTGCCAGTAGTATTACAGGGGGCTCTAGCTACGAGCAGTACTTC. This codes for CASSITGGSSYEQYF.

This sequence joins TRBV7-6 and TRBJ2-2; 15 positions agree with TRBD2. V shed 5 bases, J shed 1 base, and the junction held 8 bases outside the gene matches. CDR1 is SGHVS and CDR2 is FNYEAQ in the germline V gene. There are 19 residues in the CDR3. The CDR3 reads CASSLLGTSGGMNTGELFF. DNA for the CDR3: TGTGCCAGCAGCCTACTCGGGACTAGCGGGGGGATGAACACCGGGGAGCTGTTTTTT.

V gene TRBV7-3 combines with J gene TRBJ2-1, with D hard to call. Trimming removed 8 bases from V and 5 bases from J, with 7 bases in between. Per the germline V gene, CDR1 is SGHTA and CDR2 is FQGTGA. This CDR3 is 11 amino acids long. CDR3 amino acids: CASGQNNEQFF. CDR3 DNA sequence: TGTGCCAGCGGCCAAAACAATGAGCAGTTCTTC.

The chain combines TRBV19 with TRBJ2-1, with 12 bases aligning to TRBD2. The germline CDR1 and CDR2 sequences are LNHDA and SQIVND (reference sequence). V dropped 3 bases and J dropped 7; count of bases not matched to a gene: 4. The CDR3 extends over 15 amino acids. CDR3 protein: CASSIRLAGVNEQFF. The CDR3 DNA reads TGTGCCAGTAGTATTAGACTAGCGGGGGTAAATGAGCAGTTCTTC.

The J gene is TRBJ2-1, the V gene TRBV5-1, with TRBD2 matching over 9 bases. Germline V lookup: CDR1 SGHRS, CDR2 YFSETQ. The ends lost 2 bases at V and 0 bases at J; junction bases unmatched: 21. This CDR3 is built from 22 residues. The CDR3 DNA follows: TGCGCCAGCAGCTTCGATGGGGCGATAAGCGGGGGGCTATTGAGCTCCTACAATGAGCAGTTCTTC. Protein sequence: CASSFDGAISGGLLSSYNEQFF.

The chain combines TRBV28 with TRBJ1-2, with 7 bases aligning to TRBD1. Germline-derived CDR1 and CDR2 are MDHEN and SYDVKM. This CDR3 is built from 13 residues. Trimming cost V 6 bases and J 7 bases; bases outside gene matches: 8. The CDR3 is CASRGDRDSGYTF. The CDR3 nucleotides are TGTGCCAGCAGGGGAGACAGGGACTCTGGCTACACCTTC.

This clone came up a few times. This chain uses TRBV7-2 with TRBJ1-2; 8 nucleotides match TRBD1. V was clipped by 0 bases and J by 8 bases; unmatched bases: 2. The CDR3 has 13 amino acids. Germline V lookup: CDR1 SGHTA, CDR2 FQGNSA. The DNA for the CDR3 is TGTGCCAGCAGCTTAGCTAGGACAGGGGGCTACACCTTC. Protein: CASSLARTGGYTF.

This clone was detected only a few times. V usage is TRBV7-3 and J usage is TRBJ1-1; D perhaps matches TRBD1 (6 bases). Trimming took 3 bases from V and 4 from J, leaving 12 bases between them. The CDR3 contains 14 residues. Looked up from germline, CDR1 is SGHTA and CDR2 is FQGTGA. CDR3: CASSLDSLRTEAFF. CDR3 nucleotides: TGTGCCAGCAGCTTGGACAGTCTGCGCACTGAAGCTTTCTTT.

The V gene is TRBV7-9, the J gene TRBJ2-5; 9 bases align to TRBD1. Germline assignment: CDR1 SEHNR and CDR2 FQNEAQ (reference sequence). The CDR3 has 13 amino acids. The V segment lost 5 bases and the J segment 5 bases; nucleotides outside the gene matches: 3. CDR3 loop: CASSDRGGETQYF. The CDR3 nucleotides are TGTGCCAGCAGCGACAGGGGGGGCGAGACCCAGTACTTC.

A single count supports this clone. The CDR3 bases are TGTGCCAGCAGCCGCCTGGAACAGGGGGCTGGAACTGAAGCTTTCTTT. This encodes CASSRLEQGAGTEAFF. The rearrangement links TRBV11-2 to TRBJ1-1; 9 nucleotides line up with TRBD1. CDR1 is SGHAT, CDR2 FQNNGV, per germline. This CDR3 contains 16 residues. Trimming took 5 bases from V and 5 from J; bases not matched to a gene: 12.

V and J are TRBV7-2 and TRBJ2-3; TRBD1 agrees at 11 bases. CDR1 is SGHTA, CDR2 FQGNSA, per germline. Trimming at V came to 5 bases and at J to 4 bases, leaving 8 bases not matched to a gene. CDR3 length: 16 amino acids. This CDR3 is CASSLGQGGRADTQYF. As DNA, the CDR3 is TGTGCCAGCAGCCTGGGACAGGGGGGCAGGGCAGATACGCAGTATTTT.

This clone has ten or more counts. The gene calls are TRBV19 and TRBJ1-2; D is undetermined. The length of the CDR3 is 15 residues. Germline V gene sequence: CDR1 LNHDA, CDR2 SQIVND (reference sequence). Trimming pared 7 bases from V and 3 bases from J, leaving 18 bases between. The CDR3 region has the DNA TGTGCCAGTATGTCAGGAGGGCGGGGAGACTATGGCTACACCTTC. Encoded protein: CASMSGGRGDYGYTF.

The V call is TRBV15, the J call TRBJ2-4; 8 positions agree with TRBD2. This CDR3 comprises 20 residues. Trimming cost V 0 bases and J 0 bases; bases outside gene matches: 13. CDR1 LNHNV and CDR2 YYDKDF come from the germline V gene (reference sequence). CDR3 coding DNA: TGTGCCACCAGCAGAGATATAGGACGGGGGGGTCTTCTAGCCAAAAACATTCAGTACTTC. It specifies CATSRDIGRGGLLAKNIQYF.

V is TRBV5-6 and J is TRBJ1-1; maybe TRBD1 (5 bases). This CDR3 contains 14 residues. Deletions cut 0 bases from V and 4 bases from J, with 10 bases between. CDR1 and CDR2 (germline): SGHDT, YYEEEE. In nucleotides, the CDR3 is TGTGCCAGCAGCTTGGTTCAGGGTAGCACTGAAGCTTTCTTT. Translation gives CASSLVQGSTEAFF.

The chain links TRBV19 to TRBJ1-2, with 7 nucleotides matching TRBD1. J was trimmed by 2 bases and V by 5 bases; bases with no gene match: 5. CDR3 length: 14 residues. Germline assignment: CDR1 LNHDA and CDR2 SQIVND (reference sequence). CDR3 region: CASSPTRGNYGYTF. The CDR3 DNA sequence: TGTGCCAGTAGTCCAACCAGGGGGAACTATGGCTACACCTTC.

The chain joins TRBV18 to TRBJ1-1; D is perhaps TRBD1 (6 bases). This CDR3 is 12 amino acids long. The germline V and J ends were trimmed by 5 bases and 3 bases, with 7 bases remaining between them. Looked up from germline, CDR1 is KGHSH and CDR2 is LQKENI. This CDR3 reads CASSKGDTEAFF. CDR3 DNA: TGTGCCAGCTCAAAGGGGGACACTGAAGCTTTCTTT.